Sequencing of this T cell receptor (beta chain) was carried out in a study of blood T cell repertoires in COVID-19. About the research overall: PBMCs, B-cell-depleted T cells, or T cells were the source of the cDNA or gDNA that made up the material.

This clone was counted once. Cohort assignment relied on participant-reported clinical history. Donors of Cohort 3 who recovered were those that had two negative PCRs, clearance, or symptom resolution. CDR1 and CDR2 from the germline V gene are SGHTS and YDEGEE. The V end lost 4 bases, the J end lost 7 bases, and 17 bases lay between the germline ends. The CDR3 runs 15 residues. Authors' data handling: For nucleated cells, counts were estimated from reference gene primer amplification. Measured with immunoSEQ multiplex PCR; TCRdb has only the in-frame clones, and not every one. V and J calls and clone size come straight from that table; D and trimming were deduced from the DNA. The repertoire has 200,000 to 250,000 clones, 84% of them found once; the top ten carry under 2%.

The sample was PBMCs or T cells enriched from blood (not recorded which). The TCR originated in a man in his 60s who had recovered from COVID-19. The chain carries TRBV5-8 and TRBJ1-4, with D possibly matching TRBD1 (6 bases). The CDR3 DNA follows: TGTGCCAGCAGCCTGCTCAGGGGCATCGGTGAAAAACTGTTTTTT. This codes for CASSLLRGIGEKLFF.